This T cell receptor (beta chain) was identified during a study of neurological immune-mediated disorders. TCRdb redid the calling of the 5' RACE reads with MiXCR, one entry per CDR3 protein. Of roughly 90,000 distinct CDR3 sequences listed, approximately 4% are singletons. This clonotype has a count of ten or more. What it recognizes is unknown. Study-wide results and limits: The multiple sclerosis repertoire cluster had no clinical or MRI feature associated with it.

CDR1 is DFQATT, CDR2 SNEGSKA, per germline (reference sequence). V lost 3 bases and J 1 base, leaving 13 bases between the germline ends. The CDR3 is made up of 16 amino acids. The chain has TRBV20-1 and TRBJ2-6; D might be TRBD1 or TRBD2, each matching 5 bases. The source is a woman aged 45 to 65 with multiple sclerosis. The sequencing input was PBMCs. The CDR3 DNA sequence: TGCAGTGCTAGGAGATCGAGGGGATCTGGGGCCAACGTCCTGACTTTC. This encodes CSARRSRGSGANVLTF.